Listed here are 8 T cell receptor beta chains from one sample, sequenced in a study of cytomegalovirus exposure and HLA in healthy donors. The PCR used 60 Vbeta and 13 Jbeta primers. The repertoire was sequenced with immunoSEQ multiplex PCR; TCRdb's copy has only in-frame clones and lacks some. The profile shows about 150,000 clones, 85% of them singletons. Sequenced input: PBMCs. All receptors come from a boy between 2 and 10 years old in good health and CMV-seronegative.

In its sample, this clone was seen once. The gene calls are TRBV6-5 and TRBJ2-2, with D perhaps TRBD1 (6 bases). The V gene's germline CDR1 is MNHEY and CDR2 SVGAGI. The CDR3 runs to 13 residues. Trimming removed 6 bases from V and 7 bases from J, with 12 bases in between. CDR3 nucleotides: TGTGCCAGCAGCCCATTAGGGGGCGGGGAGCTGTTTTTT. Translating gives CASSPLGGGELFF.

This clone was seen more than once but under ten times. The V gene is TRBV28, the J gene TRBJ1-1; 7 positions match TRBD1. CDR3 size: 15 residues. Germline loops: CDR1 MDHEN, CDR2 SYDVKM. The V gene end was trimmed by 4 bases and the J gene end by 9 bases; junction bases not matched to a gene: 14. For the CDR3, the DNA is TGTGCCAGCAGTTCAACACTACTACAGGGGAGGAAAGCTTTCTTT. Translation gives CASSSTLLQGRKAFF.

The CDR3 coding sequence is TGTGCCAGCAGCTTGGGGCAGGCAGCTTTCTTT. Translated, it gives CASSLGQAAFF. The chain uses TRBV5-6 and TRBJ1-1, with D unclear. The V and J ends lost 0 bases and 10 bases respectively, with 7 bases between them. Germline V gene sequence: CDR1 SGHDT, CDR2 YYEEEE. This CDR3 is 11 amino acids long.

The chain has TRBV6-1 and TRBJ1-1; a weak D match, TRBD1 (5 bases). Trimming removed 6 bases at V and 1 base at J, with 12 bases between. Germline CDR1 MNHNS, CDR2 SASEGT. The CDR3 has 14 amino acids. The CDR3: CASRGGAANTEAFF. CDR3 bases: TGTGCCAGCAGGGGAGGGGCAGCGAACACTGAAGCTTTCTTT.

The genes are TRBV9 and TRBJ2-1; 8 positions agree with TRBD2. Losses at the gene ends were 3 bases for V and 2 bases for J; bases not matched to a gene: 4. There are 15 residues in the CDR3. Germline V gene data show CDR1 as SGDLS and CDR2 as YYNGEE. The CDR3 DNA reads as TGTGCCAGCAGCGCCGGGACTAGAGCCTACAATGAGCAGTTCTTC. Residues: CASSAGTRAYNEQFF.

The J gene is TRBJ2-1, the V gene TRBV4-2; 13 nucleotides line up with TRBD2. The CDR3 covers 18 residues. Trimming cost V 0 bases and J 4 bases; bases outside gene matches: 6. Germline V gene data show CDR1 as LGHNA and CDR2 as YNFKEQ. The CDR3 nucleotides read TGTGCCAGCAGCCAAGAAGGGACTAGCGGGGCCCGGTACAATGAGCAGTTCTTC. This encodes CASSQEGTSGARYNEQFF.

This clone occurred a few times. The CDR3 nucleotides read TGTGCCAGCAGCAACCGTAGGCGGCTCCTCTATGGCTACACCTTC. This translates into CASSNRRRLLYGYTF. This rearrangement joins TRBV21-1 to TRBJ1-2. TRBV21-1 is listed as a pseudogene. The CDR3 sequence is 15 residues long.

This clone has only one observation. The DNA for the CDR3 is TGTGCCAGCCGGGACAGCCAGAAAAAAGAGACCCAGTACTTC. Translated: CASRDSQKKETQYF. V is TRBV2 and J is TRBJ2-5, with 7 bases that match TRBD1. Germline V gene sequence: CDR1 SNHLY, CDR2 FYNNEI. The CDR3 extends over 14 amino acids. The J segment lost 3 bases and the V segment lost 8 bases, leaving 9 bases of the junction unmatched. The whole variable domain, remainder taken from reference TRBV2 and TRBJ2-5, is EPEVTQTPSHQVTQMGQEVILRCVPISNHLYFYWYRQILGQKVEFLVSFYNNEISEKSEIFDDQFSVERPDGSNFTLKIRSTKLEDSAMYFCASRDSQKKETQYFGPGTRLLVL.